These 12 T cell receptor beta chains share one sample of origin, sequenced in a study of T cell repertoires in cytomegalovirus infection (dated by TCRdb to about 2019). The reads were generated on an Illumina HiSeq 1500. TCRdb passed the public sequencing reads through fastp at Q25 and MiXCR, retaining productive beta sequences. Entries are consolidated by CDR3 protein sequence, retaining the most common genes and DNA. The table for this sample lists more than 500,000 distinct CDR3 sequences; approximately 15% of them were counted only once. The ten largest clones take up about 24% of the sample. The sample taken for sequencing was CD8+ T cells from PBMCs. These receptor sequences come from a human donor in good health (CMV status not recorded). Some clones in this sample may be carry-over from other donors' samples.

This clonotype was observed many times. The V and J genes are TRBV7-9 and TRBJ2-3; D is unresolved. The length of the CDR3 is 12 residues. The germline CDR1 and CDR2 sequences are SEHNR and FQNEAQ (reference sequence). The V gene lost 5 bases and the J gene lost 6 bases, with 9 bases spanning the gap. The CDR3: CASSLRWDTQYF. The CDR3 DNA is TGTGCCAGCAGCCTCCGGTGGGATACGCAGTATTTT. Full variable domain (remainder filled in from reference TRBV7-9 and TRBJ2-3): DTGVSQNPRHKITKRGQNVTFRCDPISEHNRLYWYRQTLGQGPEFLTYFQNEAQLEKSRLLSDRFSAERPKGSFSTLEIQRTEQGDSAMYLCASSLRWDTQYFGPGTRLTVL.

This clonotype has a count of ten or more. The J gene is TRBJ1-5, the V gene TRBV28; D not resolved. CDR1 is MDHEN and CDR2 is SYDVKM in the germline V gene. With 3 bases removed from V and 6 bases from J, the gap between germline ends came to 12 bases. The CDR3 spans 14 residues. DNA of the CDR3: TGTGCCAGCAGTTTTGGGGTGATTGGTCAGCCCCAGCATTTT. Translating gives CASSFGVIGQPQHF.

The table lists this clonotype with many counts. CDR3 DNA: TGTGCCAGCAGTGGGGACGGTAATCAGCCCCAGCATTTT. Its protein is CASSGDGNQPQHF. The chain is built from TRBV12-3 or TRBV12-4 and TRBJ1-5, with D perhaps matching TRBD1 (5 bases). V was cut by 5 bases and J by 4 bases, with 9 bases left in between. This CDR3 contains 13 residues.

This clonotype has ten or more counts. The rearrangement uses TRBV28 and TRBJ1-1; D call uncertain. This CDR3 is 14 amino acids long. V was clipped by 5 bases and J by 1 base, with 11 bases between them. The germline V gene encodes CDR1 MDHEN and CDR2 SYDVKM. In nucleotides, the CDR3 is TGTGCCAGCAGTATTTACGGGCAGAACACTGAAGCTTTCTTT. Translating it yields CASSIYGQNTEAFF.

In its sample, this clonotype was seen a few times. This chain joins TRBV15 and TRBJ2-5, with TRBD1 matching over 8 bases. Trimming removed 3 bases from V and 3 bases from J; junction bases left unmatched: 9. Per germline, CDR1 LNHNV and CDR2 YYDKDF (reference sequence). The CDR3 spans 16 residues. The CDR3 region is CATSSQGDRNEETQYF. DNA for the CDR3: TGTGCCACCAGCAGCCAGGGGGACAGGAACGAAGAGACCCAGTACTTC.

This clonotype was counted only a few times. This chain uses TRBV4-2 with TRBJ2-1; D gene unclear. Germline CDR1 LGHNA, CDR2 YNFKEQ. This CDR3 spans 17 amino acids. V lost 0 bases, J lost 0 bases, and 12 bases lay in between. The CDR3 spells CASSQDGTASSYNEQFF. DNA of the CDR3: TGTGCCAGCAGCCAAGATGGAACGGCCAGCTCCTACAATGAGCAGTTCTTC.

V gene TRBV28 combines with J gene TRBJ2-1; 8 nucleotides align to TRBD1. This CDR3 region has 16 residues. Germline V CDR1 and CDR2: MDHEN, SYDVKM. V gave up 8 bases and J gave up 0 bases; unmatched junction bases: 9. Here the CDR3 DNA reads TGTGCCAGCGCACCGGGACAGGTCATCTCCTACAATGAGCAGTTCTTC. Translation: CASAPGQVISYNEQFF.

The chain is built from TRBV5-1 and TRBJ1-4; D call uncertain. CDR1 is SGHRS and CDR2 is YFSETQ in the germline V gene. Deletions cut 7 bases from V and 8 bases from J, with 15 bases between. The CDR3 is 13 amino acids. The chain's CDR3 is CASDERRKEKLFF. The CDR3 nucleotides are TGCGCCAGCGACGAAAGGAGGAAGGAAAAACTGTTTTTT.

This clonotype was observed at least ten times. V is TRBV5-6 and J is TRBJ1-2; D perhaps matches TRBD1 (6 bases). The CDR3 is 14 residues long. Germline V gives CDR1 SGHDT, CDR2 YYEEEE. V lost 6 bases and J lost 0, with 12 bases in between. The CDR3 here is CASKRTDTNYGYTF. CDR3 bases: TGTGCCAGCAAGCGGACAGATACTAACTATGGCTACACCTTC. The full variable domain, in which reference TRBV5-6 and TRBJ1-2 provide the parts outside the CDR3, is DAGVTQSPTHLIKTRGQQVTLRCSPKSGHDTVSWYQQALGQGPQFIFQYYEEEERQRGNFPDRFSGHQFPNYSSELNVNALLLGDSALYLCASKRTDTNYGYTFGSGTRLTVV.

The sample holds many counts of this clonotype. The CDR3 DNA reads as TGTGCCAGTACTACAGGGGCCGGGGAGCTGTTTTTT. This translates into CASTTGAGELFF. This chain uses TRBV19 with TRBJ2-2; 7 positions match TRBD1. V dropped 7 bases and J dropped 6; count of bases not matched to a gene: 2. Germline V lookup: CDR1 LNHDA, CDR2 SQIVND (reference sequence). The CDR3 runs 12 residues.

This clonotype was found many times. J is TRBJ2-7 and V is TRBV2, with 7 nucleotides matching TRBD1. The V gene end was trimmed by 3 bases and the J gene end by 3 bases; junction bases not matched to a gene: 14. The CDR3 contains 17 residues. The germline gives CDR1 SNHLY, CDR2 FYNNEI. The CDR3 bases are TGTGCCAGCAGTGAGGTCGGGTTGGGGACAGAGCTCTACGAGCAGTACTTC. Translating gives CASSEVGLGTELYEQYF.

This clonotype was seen repeatedly, ten times or more. The chain uses TRBV6-5 and TRBJ2-3; the D is unclear. The germline V gene encodes CDR1 MNHEY and CDR2 SVGAGI. Trimming took off 2 bases at V and 4 bases at J, with 7 bases between the two ends. The CDR3 loop spans 13 amino acids. The CDR3 coding sequence is TGTGCCAGCAGTTACGCAGGCTCAGATACGCAGTATTTT. Its protein product is CASSYAGSDTQYF.